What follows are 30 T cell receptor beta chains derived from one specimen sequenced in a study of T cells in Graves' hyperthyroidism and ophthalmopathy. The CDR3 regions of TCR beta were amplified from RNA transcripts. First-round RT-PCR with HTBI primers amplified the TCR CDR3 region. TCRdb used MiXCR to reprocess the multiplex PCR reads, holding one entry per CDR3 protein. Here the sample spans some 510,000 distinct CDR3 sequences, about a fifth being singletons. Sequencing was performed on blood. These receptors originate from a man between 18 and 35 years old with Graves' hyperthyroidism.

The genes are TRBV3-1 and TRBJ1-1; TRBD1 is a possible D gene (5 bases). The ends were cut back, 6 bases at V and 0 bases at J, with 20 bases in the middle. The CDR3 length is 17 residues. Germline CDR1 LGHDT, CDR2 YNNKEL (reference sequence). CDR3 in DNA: TGTGCCAGCAGACCCTCCGGGACGCTTATCATGAACACTGAAGCTTTCTTT. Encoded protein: CASRPSGTLIMNTEAFF.

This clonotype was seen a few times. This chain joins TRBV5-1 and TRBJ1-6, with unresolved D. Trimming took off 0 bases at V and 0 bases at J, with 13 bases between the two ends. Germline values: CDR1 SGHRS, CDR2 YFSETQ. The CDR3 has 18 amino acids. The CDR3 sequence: CASSLAGHLSSYNSPLHF. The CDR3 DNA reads TGCGCCAGCAGCTTGGCTGGTCACCTAAGCTCCTATAATTCACCCCTCCACTTT.

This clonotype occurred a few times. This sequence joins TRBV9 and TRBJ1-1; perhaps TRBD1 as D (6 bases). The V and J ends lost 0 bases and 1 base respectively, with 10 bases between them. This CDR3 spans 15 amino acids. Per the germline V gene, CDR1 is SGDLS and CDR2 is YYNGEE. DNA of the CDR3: TGTGCCAGCAGCGTAGTAGAGGGGGGGAACACTGAAGCTTTCTTT. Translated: CASSVVEGGNTEAFF.

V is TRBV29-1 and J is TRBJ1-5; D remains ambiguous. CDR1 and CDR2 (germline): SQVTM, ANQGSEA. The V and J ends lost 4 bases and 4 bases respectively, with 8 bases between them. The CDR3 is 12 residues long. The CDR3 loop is CSVAEINQPQHF. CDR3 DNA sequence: TGCAGCGTTGCGGAGATAAATCAGCCCCAGCATTTT.

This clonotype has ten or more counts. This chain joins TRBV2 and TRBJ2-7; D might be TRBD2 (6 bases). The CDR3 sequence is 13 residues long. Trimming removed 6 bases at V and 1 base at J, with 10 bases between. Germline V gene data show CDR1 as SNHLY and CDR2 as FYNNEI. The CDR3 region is CASRRGLSYEQYF. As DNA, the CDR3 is TGTGCCAGCAGGAGGGGACTTTCCTACGAGCAGTACTTC.

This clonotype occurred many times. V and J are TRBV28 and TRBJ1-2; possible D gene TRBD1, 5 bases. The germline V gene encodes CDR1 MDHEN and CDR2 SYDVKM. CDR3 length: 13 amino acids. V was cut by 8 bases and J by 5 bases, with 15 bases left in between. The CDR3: CASQSGGIYGYTF. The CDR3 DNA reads TGTGCCAGCCAATCCGGGGGTATTTATGGCTACACCTTC.

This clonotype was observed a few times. The DNA for the CDR3 is TGTGCCAGCAGCACCCGGTTAACCAAAAACATTCAGTACTTC. It yields the protein CASSTRLTKNIQYF. This chain joins TRBV7-2 and TRBJ2-4; D gene uncertain. This CDR3 has 14 amino acids. Germline V gene lookup returns CDR1 SGHTA and CDR2 FQGNSA. Trimming pared 5 bases from V and 2 bases from J, leaving 10 bases between.

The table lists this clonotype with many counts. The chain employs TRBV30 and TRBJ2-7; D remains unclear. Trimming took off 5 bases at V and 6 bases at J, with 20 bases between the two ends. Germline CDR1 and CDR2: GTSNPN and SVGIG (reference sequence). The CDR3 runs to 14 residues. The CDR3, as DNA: TGTGCCTGGCTAAGAGCCGGGTCCACCGGCGAGCAGTACTTC. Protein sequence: CAWLRAGSTGEQYF. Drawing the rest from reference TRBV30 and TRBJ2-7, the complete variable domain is SQTIHQWPATLVQPVGSPLSLECTVEGTSNPNLYWYRQAAGRGLQLLFYSVGIGQISSEVPQNLSASRPQDRQFILSSKKLLLSDSGFYLCAWLRAGSTGEQYFGPGTRLTVT.

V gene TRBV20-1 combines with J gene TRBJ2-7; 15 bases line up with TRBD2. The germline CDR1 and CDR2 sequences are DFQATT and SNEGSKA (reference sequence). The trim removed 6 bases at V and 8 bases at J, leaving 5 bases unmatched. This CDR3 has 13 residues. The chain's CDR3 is CSAGLAGGKKQYF. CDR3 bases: TGCAGTGCGGGACTAGCGGGAGGTAAGAAGCAGTACTTC.

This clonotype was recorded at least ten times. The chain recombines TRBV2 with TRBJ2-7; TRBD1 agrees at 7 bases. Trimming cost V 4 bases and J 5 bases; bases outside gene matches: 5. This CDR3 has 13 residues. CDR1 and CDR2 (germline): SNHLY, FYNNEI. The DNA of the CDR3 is TGTGCCAGCAGTGTGGAAACAGGGGACGAGCAGTACTTC. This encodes CASSVETGDEQYF.

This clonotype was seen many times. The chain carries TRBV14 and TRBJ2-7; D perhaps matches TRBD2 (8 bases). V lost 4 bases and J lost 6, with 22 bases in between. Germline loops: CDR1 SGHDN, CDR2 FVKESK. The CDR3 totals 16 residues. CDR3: CASSPLGGAGGGEQYF. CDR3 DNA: TGTGCCAGCAGCCCGCTCGGGGGGGCAGGGGGAGGCGAGCAGTACTTC.

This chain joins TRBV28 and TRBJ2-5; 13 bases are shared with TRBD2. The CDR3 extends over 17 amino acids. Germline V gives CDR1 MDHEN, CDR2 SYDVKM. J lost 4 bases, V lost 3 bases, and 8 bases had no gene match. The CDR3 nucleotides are TGTGCCAGCAGTTTCGTACTAGCGGGGGGGAAATTAGAGACCCAGTACTTC. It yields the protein CASSFVLAGGKLETQYF.

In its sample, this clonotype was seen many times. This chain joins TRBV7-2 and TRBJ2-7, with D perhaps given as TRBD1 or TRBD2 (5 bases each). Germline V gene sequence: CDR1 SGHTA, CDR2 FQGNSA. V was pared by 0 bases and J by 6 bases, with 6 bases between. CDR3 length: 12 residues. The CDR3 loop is CASSLAGVEQYF. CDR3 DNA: TGTGCCAGCAGCTTAGCGGGGGTCGAGCAGTACTTC.

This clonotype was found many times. The DNA of the CDR3 is TGTGCCAGCAAACTAGGGGAGACCCAGTACTTC. This encodes CASKLGETQYF. The chain is built from TRBV13 and TRBJ2-5; TRBD2 is a possible D gene (5 bases). The length of the CDR3 is 11 residues. V lost 7 bases, J lost 5 bases, and 8 bases lay in between. The germline V gene has CDR1 PRHDT and CDR2 FYEKMQ (reference sequence).

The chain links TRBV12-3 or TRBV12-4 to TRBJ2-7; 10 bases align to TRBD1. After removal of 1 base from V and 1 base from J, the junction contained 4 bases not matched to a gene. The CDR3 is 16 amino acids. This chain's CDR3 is CASSLGDRGNSYEQYF. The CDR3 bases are TGTGCCAGCAGTTTAGGGGACAGGGGTAATTCCTACGAGCAGTACTTC.

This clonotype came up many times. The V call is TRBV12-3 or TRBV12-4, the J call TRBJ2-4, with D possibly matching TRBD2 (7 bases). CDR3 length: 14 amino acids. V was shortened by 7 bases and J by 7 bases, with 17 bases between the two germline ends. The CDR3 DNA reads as TGTGCCAGCACCCCGCGCGGGGGCCGGAACATTCAGTACTTC. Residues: CASTPRGGRNIQYF.

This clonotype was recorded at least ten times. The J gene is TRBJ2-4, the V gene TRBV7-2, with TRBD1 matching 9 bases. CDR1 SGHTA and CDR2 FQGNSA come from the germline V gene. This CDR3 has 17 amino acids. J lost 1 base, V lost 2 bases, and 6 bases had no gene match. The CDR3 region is CASSLTPGQGAKNIQYF. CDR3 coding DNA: TGTGCCAGCAGCTTAACTCCGGGACAGGGTGCCAAAAACATTCAGTACTTC.

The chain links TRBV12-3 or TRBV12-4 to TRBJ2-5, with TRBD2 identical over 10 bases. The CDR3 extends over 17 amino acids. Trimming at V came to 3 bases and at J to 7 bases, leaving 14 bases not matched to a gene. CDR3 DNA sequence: TGTGCCAGCAGTTTTACCTCTAGCGGGAGACCCCTGTCGACCCAGTACTTC. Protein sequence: CASSFTSSGRPLSTQYF.

The CDR3 is CASSVAGGFAGELFF. The DNA of the CDR3 is TGTGCCAGCAGCGTAGCGGGGGGATTCGCCGGGGAGCTGTTTTTT. This rearrangement joins TRBV9 to TRBJ2-2; the match to TRBD2 covers 7 bases. The junction had 5 bases not matched to a gene; V was cut back by 0 bases and J by 6 bases. This CDR3 has 15 amino acids. Germline CDR1 SGDLS, CDR2 YYNGEE. Together with reference TRBV9 and TRBJ2-2, the CDR3 gives the full variable domain: DSGVTQTPKHLITATGQRVTLRCSPRSGDLSVYWYQQSLDQGLQFLIQYYNGEERAKGNILERFSAQQFPDLHSELNLSSLELGDSALYFCASSVAGGFAGELFFGEGSRLTVL.

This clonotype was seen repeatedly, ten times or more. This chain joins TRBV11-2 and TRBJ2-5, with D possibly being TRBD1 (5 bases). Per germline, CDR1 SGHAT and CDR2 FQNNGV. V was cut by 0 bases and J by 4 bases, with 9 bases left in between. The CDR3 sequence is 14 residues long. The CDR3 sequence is CASSLEVRAETQYF. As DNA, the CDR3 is TGTGCCAGCAGCTTAGAGGTCAGGGCAGAGACCCAGTACTTC.

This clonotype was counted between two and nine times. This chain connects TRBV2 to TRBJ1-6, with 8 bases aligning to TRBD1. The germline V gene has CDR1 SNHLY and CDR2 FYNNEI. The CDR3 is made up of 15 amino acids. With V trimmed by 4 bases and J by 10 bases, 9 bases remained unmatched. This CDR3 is CASSGTGGANSPLHF. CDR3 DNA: TGTGCCAGCAGTGGAACAGGGGGTGCGAACTCACCCCTCCACTTT.

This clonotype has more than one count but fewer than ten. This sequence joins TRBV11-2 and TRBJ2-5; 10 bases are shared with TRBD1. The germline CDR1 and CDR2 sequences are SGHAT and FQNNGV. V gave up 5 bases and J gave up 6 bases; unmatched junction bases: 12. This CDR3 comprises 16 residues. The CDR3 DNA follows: TGTGCCAGCAGCACAACTGACAGGGGGCGCGGAAAGACCCAGTACTTC. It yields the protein CASSTTDRGRGKTQYF.

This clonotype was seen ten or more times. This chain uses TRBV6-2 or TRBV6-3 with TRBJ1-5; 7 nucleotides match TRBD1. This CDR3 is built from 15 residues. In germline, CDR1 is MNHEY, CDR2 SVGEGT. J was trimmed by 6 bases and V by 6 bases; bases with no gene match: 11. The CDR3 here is CASSSRGQMVQPQHF. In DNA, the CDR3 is TGTGCCAGCAGCAGCAGGGGACAGATGGTTCAGCCCCAGCATTTT.

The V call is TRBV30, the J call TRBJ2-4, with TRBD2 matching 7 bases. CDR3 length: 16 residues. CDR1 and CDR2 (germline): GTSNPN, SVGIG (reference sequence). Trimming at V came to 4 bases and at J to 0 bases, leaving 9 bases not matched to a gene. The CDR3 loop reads CAWTPGRGLAKNIQYF. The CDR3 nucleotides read TGTGCCTGGACCCCAGGGAGGGGCTTAGCCAAAAACATTCAGTACTTC.

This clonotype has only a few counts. This chain's CDR3 is CSVYTGRVGYEQYF. In DNA, the CDR3 is TGCAGCGTTTACACAGGGCGGGTCGGATACGAGCAGTACTTC. The chain uses TRBV29-1 and TRBJ2-7, with D maybe TRBD1 (6 bases). The CDR3 loop spans 14 amino acids. Trimming stripped 5 bases from V and 4 bases from J, with 18 bases between. Germline lookup yields CDR1 SQVTM and CDR2 ANQGSEA.

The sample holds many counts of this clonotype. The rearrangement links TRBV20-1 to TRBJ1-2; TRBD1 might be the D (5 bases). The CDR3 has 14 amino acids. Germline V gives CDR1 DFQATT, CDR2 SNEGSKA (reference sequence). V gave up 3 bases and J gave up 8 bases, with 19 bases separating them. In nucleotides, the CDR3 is TGCAGTGCTAGGCTACTAGATGACAGAAAGGGCTACACCTTC. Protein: CSARLLDDRKGYTF.

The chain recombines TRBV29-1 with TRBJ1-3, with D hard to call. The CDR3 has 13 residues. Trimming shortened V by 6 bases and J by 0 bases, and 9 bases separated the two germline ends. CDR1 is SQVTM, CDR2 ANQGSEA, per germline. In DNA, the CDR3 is TGCAGCGTGGCAGGCTACTCTGGAAACACCATATATTTT. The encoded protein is CSVAGYSGNTIYF. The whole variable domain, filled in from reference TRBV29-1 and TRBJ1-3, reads SAVISQKPSRDICQRGTSLTIQCQVDSQVTMMFWYRQQPGQSLTLIATANQGSEATYESGFVIDKFPISRPNLTFSTLTVSNMSPEDSSIYLCSVAGYSGNTIYFGEGSWLTVV.

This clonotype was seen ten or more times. In DNA form, the CDR3 reads TGTGCCAGCAGACTACAGGAAAGCTATGGCTACACCTTC. Protein: CASRLQESYGYTF. The chain is built from TRBV6-1 and TRBJ1-2; tentative D call: TRBD1 (5 bases). This CDR3 contains 13 residues. V lost 6 bases to trimming and J lost 4 bases, with 12 bases between them. CDR1 and CDR2 from the germline V gene are MNHNS and SASEGT.

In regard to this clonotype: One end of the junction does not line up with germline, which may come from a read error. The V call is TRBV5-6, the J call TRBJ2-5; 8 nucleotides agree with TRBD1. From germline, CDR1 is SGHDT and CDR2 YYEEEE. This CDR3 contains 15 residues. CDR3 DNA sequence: TGTGCCAGCAGCCGCCGGACAGGGTGGGAAGAGACCAAGTACTTC. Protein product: CASSRRTGWEETKYF.

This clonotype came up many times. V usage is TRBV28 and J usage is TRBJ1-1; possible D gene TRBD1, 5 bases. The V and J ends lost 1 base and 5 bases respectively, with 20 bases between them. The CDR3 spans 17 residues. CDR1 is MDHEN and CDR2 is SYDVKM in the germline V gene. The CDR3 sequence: CASSLSDIRALRTEAFF. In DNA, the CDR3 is TGTGCCAGCAGTTTATCGGACATAAGAGCCTTGCGGACTGAAGCTTTCTTT.